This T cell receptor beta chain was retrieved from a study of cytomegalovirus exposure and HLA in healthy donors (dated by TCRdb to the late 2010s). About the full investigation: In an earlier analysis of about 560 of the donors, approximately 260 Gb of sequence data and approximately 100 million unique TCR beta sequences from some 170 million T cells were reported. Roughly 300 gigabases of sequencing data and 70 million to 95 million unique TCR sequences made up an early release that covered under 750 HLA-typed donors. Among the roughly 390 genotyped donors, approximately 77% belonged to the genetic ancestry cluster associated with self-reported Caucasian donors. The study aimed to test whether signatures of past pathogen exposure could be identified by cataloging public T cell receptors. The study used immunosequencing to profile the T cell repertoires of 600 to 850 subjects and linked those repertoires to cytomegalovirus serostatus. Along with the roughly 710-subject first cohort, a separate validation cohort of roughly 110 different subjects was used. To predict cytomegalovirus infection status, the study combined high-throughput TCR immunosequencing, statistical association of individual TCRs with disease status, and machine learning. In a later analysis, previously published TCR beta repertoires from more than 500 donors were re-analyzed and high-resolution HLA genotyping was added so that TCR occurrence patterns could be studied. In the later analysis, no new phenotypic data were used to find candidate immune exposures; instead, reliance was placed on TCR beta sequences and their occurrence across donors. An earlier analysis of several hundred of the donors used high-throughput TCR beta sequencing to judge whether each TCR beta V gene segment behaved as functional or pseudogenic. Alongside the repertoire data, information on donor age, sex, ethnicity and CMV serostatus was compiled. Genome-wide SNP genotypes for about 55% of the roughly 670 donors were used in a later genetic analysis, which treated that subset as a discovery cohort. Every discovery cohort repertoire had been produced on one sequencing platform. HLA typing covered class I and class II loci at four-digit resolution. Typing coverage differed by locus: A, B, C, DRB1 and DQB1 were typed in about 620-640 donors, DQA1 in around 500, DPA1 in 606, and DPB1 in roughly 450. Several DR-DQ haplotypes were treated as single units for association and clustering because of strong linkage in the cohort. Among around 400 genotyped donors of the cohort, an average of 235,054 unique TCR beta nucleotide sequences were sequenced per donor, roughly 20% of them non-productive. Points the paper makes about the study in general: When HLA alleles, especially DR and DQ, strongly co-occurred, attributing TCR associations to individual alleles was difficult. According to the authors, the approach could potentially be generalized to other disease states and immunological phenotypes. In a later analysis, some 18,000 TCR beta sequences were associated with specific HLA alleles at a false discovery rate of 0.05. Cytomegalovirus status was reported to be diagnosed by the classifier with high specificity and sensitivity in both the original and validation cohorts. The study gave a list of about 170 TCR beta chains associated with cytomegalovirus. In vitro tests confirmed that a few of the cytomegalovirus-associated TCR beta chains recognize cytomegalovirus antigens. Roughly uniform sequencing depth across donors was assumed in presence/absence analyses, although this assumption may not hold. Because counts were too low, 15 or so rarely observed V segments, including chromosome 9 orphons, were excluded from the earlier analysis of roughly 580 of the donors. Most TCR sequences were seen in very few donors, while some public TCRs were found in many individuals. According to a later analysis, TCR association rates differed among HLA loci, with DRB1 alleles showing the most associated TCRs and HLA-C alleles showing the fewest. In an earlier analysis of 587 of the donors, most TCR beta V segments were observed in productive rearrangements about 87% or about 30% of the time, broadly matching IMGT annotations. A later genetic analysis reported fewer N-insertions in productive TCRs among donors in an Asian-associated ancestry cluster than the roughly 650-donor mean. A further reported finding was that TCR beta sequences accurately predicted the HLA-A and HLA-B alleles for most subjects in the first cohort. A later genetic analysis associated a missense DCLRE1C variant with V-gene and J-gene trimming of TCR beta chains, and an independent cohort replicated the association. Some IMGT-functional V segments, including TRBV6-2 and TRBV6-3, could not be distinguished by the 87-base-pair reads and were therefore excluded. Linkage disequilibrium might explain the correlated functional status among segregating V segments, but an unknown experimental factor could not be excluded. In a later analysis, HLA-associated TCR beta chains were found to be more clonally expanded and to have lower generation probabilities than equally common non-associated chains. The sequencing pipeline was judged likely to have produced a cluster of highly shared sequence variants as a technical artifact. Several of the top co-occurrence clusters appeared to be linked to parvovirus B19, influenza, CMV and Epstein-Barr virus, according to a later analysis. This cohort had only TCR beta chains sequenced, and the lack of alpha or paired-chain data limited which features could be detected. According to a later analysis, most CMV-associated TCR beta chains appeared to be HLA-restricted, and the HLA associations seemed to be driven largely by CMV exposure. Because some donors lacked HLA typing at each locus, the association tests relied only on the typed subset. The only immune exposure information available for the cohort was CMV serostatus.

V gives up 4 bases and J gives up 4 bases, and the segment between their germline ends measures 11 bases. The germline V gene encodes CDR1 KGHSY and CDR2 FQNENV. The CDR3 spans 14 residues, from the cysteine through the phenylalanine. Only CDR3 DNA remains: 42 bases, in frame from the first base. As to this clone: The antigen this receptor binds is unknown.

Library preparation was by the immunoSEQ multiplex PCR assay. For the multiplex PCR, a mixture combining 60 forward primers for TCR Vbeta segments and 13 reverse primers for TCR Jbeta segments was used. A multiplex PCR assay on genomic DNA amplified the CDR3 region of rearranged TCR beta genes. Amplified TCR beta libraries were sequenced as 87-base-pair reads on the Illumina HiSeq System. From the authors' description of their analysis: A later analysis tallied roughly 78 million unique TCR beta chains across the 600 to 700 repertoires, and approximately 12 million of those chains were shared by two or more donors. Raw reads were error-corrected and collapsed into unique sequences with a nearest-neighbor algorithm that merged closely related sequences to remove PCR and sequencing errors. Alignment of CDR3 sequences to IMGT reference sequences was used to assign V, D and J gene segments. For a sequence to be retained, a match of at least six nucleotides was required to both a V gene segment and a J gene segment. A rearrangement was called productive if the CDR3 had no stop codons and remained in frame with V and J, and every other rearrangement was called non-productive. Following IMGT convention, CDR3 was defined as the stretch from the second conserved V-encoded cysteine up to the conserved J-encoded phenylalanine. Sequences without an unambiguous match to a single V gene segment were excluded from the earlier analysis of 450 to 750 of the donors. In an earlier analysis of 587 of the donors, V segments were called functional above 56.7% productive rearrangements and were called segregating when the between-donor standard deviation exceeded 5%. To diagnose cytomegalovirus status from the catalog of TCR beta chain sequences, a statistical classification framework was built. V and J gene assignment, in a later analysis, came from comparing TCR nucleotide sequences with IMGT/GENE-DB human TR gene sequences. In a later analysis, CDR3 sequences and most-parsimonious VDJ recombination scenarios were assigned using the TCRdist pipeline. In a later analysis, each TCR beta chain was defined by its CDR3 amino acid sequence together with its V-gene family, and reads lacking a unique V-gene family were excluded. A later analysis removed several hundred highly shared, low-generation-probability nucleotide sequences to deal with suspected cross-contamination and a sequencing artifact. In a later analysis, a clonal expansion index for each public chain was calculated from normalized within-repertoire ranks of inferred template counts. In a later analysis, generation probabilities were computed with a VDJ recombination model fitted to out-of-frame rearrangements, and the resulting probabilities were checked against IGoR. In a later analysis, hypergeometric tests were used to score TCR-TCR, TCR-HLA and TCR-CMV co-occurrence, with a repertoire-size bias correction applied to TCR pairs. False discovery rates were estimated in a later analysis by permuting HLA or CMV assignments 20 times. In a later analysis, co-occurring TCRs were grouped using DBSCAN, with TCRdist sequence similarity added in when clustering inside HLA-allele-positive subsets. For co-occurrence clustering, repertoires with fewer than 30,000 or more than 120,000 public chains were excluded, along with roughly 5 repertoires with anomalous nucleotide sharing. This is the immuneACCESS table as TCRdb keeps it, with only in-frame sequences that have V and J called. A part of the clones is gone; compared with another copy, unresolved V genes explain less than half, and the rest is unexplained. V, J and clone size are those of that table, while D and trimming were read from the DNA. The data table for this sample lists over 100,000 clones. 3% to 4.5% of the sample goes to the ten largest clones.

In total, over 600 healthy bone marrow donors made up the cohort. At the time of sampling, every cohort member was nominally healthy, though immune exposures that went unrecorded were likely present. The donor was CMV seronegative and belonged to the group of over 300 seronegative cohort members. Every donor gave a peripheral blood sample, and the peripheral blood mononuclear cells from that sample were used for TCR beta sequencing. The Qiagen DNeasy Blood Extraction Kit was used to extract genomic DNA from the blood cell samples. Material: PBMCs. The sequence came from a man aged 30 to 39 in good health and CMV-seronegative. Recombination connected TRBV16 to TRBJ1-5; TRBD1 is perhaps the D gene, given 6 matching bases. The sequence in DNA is TGTGCCAGCAGCCTGGGACATACAAATCAGCCCCAGCATTTT. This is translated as CASSLGHTNQPQHF.